This record concerns one T cell receptor beta chain sequence. This clone's antigen is unknown. There are no base qualities to consult, and no much larger clone falls within one base. The sample belongs to a study of cytomegalovirus exposure and HLA in healthy donors (dated 2017 in TCRdb). Turning to the overall study: An earlier analysis of approximately 600 of the donors reported approximately 300 Gb of sequence data and some 120 million unique TCR beta sequences from about 179 million T cells. Approximately 300 gigabases of sequencing data and tens of millions of unique TCR sequences made up an early release that covered approximately 700 HLA-typed donors. Of the approximately 400 genotyped donors, roughly 76% were placed in the genetic ancestry cluster associated with self-reported Caucasian donors. The aim of the study was to test whether cataloging public T cell receptors could identify signatures of past pathogen exposure. The T cell repertoires of several hundred subjects were profiled by immunosequencing and related to cytomegalovirus serostatus. A separate validation cohort of roughly 110 different subjects was used in addition to the 666-subject first cohort. To predict cytomegalovirus infection status, the study combined high-throughput TCR immunosequencing, statistical association of individual TCRs with disease status, and machine learning. A later analysis re-examined previously published TCR beta repertoires from 600 to 700 donors and added high-resolution HLA genotyping to investigate patterns of TCR occurrence. Rather than drawing on any new phenotypic data, the later analysis identified candidate immune exposures from TCR beta sequences and the way those sequences occurred across donors. To decide whether each TCR beta V gene segment behaved as functional or pseudogenic, an earlier analysis of approximately 600 of the donors relied on high-throughput TCR beta sequencing. Donor age, sex, ethnicity and CMV serostatus were collected together with the repertoire data. In a later genetic analysis, genome-wide SNP genotypes for about 60% of the 666 donors were used, and that subset was treated as a discovery cohort. Every discovery cohort repertoire had been produced on one sequencing platform. HLA typing included class I and class II loci at four-digit resolution. The number of donors typed differed by locus, with roughly 629-640 for A, B, C, DRB1 and DQB1, over 500 for DQA1, approximately 570 for DPA1, and 450 to 480 for DPB1. Roughly 5 DR-DQ haplotypes were handled as single units for association and clustering, since linkage in the cohort was strong. Across around 400 genotyped donors of the cohort, an average of roughly 250,000 unique TCR beta nucleotide sequences per donor were sequenced, and roughly 20% of those sequences were non-productive.

V loses 8 bases, J loses 10 bases, and the germline ends lie 15 bases apart. CDR1 is given as SEHNR and CDR2 as FQNEAQ, both from the germline V gene (reference sequence). The CDR3 has 12 amino acids, counting the end cysteine and phenylalanine. Just the 36-base CDR3 DNA is kept, in frame starting at base 1. Paper-wide results and their limitations: Because the 87-base-pair reads could not distinguish some IMGT-functional V segments, including TRBV6-2 and TRBV6-3, those segments were excluded. An association between a missense DCLRE1C variant and V-gene and J-gene trimming of TCR beta chains was found in a later genetic analysis and replicated in an independent cohort. In an earlier analysis of 450 to 750 of the donors, most TCR beta V segments appeared in productive rearrangements about 87% or about 30% of the time, broadly matching IMGT annotations. It was suggested by the authors that the approach could potentially be generalized to other disease states and immunological phenotypes. Because HLA typing was missing for some donors at each locus, association tests included only the typed subset. A later analysis found that most CMV-associated TCR beta chains appeared HLA-restricted, with HLA associations seemingly driven largely by CMV exposure. In a later analysis, the rate of TCR association differed among HLA loci, with DRB1 alleles having the most associated TCRs and HLA-C alleles having the fewest. Correlated functional status among segregating V segments might be attributable to linkage disequilibrium, but an unknown experimental factor could not be ruled out. Most TCR sequences were seen in very few donors, while some public TCRs were found in many individuals. Because counts were too low, fewer than 20 rarely observed V segments, including chromosome 9 orphons, were excluded from the earlier analysis of several hundred of the donors. A group of highly shared sequence variants was considered likely to be a technical artifact of the sequencing pipeline. For the cohort, immune exposure information was limited to CMV serostatus. A further reported finding was that TCR beta sequences accurately predicted the HLA-A and HLA-B alleles for most subjects in the first cohort. In both the original and validation cohorts, the classifier was reported to diagnose cytomegalovirus status with high specificity and sensitivity. In this cohort, only TCR beta chains were sequenced, and detectable features were limited by the absence of alpha or paired-chain data. In a later genetic analysis, fewer N-insertions in productive TCRs were reported among donors in an Asian-associated ancestry cluster than the roughly 640-donor mean. Compared with equally common non-associated chains, HLA-associated TCR beta chains in a later analysis were more clonally expanded and had lower generation probabilities. Assigning TCR associations to individual alleles was difficult when HLA alleles, especially DR and DQ, strongly co-occurred. In a later analysis, several top co-occurrence clusters were reported to appear linked to parvovirus B19, influenza, CMV and Epstein-Barr virus. In a later analysis, 16,951 TCR beta sequences were associated with specific HLA alleles at a false discovery rate of 0.05. A few of the identified cytomegalovirus-associated TCR beta chains were confirmed in vitro to be specific for cytomegalovirus antigens. Presence/absence analyses assumed roughly uniform sequencing depth across donors, an assumption that may not hold. A total of about 150 TCR beta chains were listed by the study as associated with cytomegalovirus.

The cohort was made up of under 800 healthy bone marrow donors. At the time of sampling, all cohort members were nominally healthy, though unrecorded immune exposures were likely present. CMV serostatus was recorded as positive for around 300 and negative for about 50% of the roughly 670 cohort members, whereas no CMV serostatus was recorded for the donor in question. A peripheral blood sample was provided by each donor, and peripheral blood mononuclear cells were used for TCR beta sequencing. Genomic DNA extraction from the blood cell samples was performed with the Qiagen DNeasy Blood Extraction Kit. Library preparation was by the immunoSEQ multiplex PCR assay. The multiplex PCR relied on a mix of 60 forward primers for TCR Vbeta segments and 13 reverse primers for TCR Jbeta segments. Amplification of the CDR3 region of rearranged TCR beta genes was performed with a multiplex PCR assay on genomic DNA. Amplified TCR beta libraries were sequenced as 87-base-pair reads on the Illumina HiSeq System. In the authors' own workflow: A later analysis tallied around 87 million unique TCR beta chains across the 640 or so repertoires, and some 10 million of those chains were shared by two or more donors. To remove PCR and sequencing errors, raw reads were error-corrected and collapsed into unique sequences using a nearest-neighbor algorithm that merged closely related sequences. V, D and J gene segments were assigned by aligning CDR3 sequences to IMGT reference sequences. For a sequence to be retained, a match of at least six nucleotides was required to both a V gene segment and a J gene segment. A rearrangement was called productive if the CDR3 had no stop codons and remained in frame with V and J, and every other rearrangement was called non-productive. CDR3 was defined by IMGT convention, running from the second conserved V-encoded cysteine to the conserved J-encoded phenylalanine. Sequences without an unambiguous match to a single V gene segment were excluded from the earlier analysis of approximately 600 of the donors. In an earlier analysis of 587 of the donors, V segments were called functional above 56.7% productive rearrangements and were called segregating when the between-donor standard deviation exceeded 5%. To diagnose cytomegalovirus status from the catalog of TCR beta chain sequences, a statistical classification framework was built. In a later analysis, TCR nucleotide sequences were compared against IMGT/GENE-DB human TR gene sequences so that V and J genes could be assigned. In a later analysis, CDR3 sequences and most-parsimonious VDJ recombination scenarios were assigned using the TCRdist pipeline. In a later analysis, each TCR beta chain was defined by its CDR3 amino acid sequence together with its V-gene family, and reads lacking a unique V-gene family were excluded. A later analysis removed 500 to 600 highly shared, low-generation-probability nucleotide sequences to deal with suspected cross-contamination and a sequencing artifact. In a later analysis, a clonal expansion index for each public chain was calculated from normalized within-repertoire ranks of inferred template counts. Generation probabilities in a later analysis came from a VDJ recombination model fitted to out-of-frame rearrangements, and those results were checked against IGoR. A later analysis scored TCR-TCR, TCR-HLA and TCR-CMV co-occurrence with hypergeometric tests, applying a repertoire-size bias correction to TCR pairs. To estimate false discovery rates, a later analysis permuted the HLA or CMV assignments 20 times. In a later analysis, co-occurring TCRs were grouped with DBSCAN, and TCRdist sequence similarity was added when clustering was performed within HLA-allele-positive subsets. Co-occurrence clustering excluded repertoires with fewer than 30,000 or more than 120,000 public chains, plus five with anomalous nucleotide sharing. TCRdb's version of the immuneACCESS table is confined to in-frame rearrangements and falls short of the full clone set. An unresolved V gene accounts for under half of the shortfall where checked; the remainder is of unknown origin. V, J and clone size are those of that table, while D and trimming were read from the DNA. In this sample the table shows 100,000 to 150,000 clones, around two thirds of which occur a single time. 2.5% to 3% of the sample is in the top ten clones.

Sequences were obtained from PBMCs. This receptor was obtained from a human donor in good health. The rearrangement combines TRBV7-9 with TRBJ2-1, with TRBD1 perhaps the D gene, on 5 matching bases. This receptor carries the CDR3 CASRRRADEQFF. The nucleotide sequence is TGTGCCAGCCGTCGCAGGGCTGACGAGCAGTTCTTC.